Listed below are T cell receptor beta chains from one sample, sequenced in a study of blood T cell repertoires in COVID-19. Clones were read by immunoSEQ multiplex PCR, and TCRdb kept only the in-frame ones, dropping some. The repertoire holds around 480,000 clones, with approximately 90% as singletons. The sequencing input was PBMCs or T cells enriched from blood (not recorded which). The receptors were sampled from a woman younger than 30 who had recovered from COVID-19. The CDR3 runs from the conserved cysteine through the conserved F or W. A D gene is named only where the DNA matches it firmly.

D	V	J	DNA	CDR3
TRBD1	TRBV10-3	TRBJ1-1	TGTGCCATCAGGGAGTTTAAAGACAGGGTCGGCACTGAAGCTTTCTTT	CAIREFKDRVGTEAFF
NA	TRBV18	TRBJ1-4	TGTGCCAGCTCACCTGGGGCAGGCGGTAATGAAAAACTGTTTTTT	CASSPGAGGNEKLFF
NA	TRBV5-6	TRBJ1-2	TGTGCCAGCAAAGAGACCTCGGCGGGAAACTATGGCTACACCTTC	CASKETSAGNYGYTF
NA	TRBV12-5	TRBJ1-1	TGTGCTAGTGGTTTAGCAGGGTTTACTGAAGCTTTCTTT	CASGLAGFTEAFF
NA	TRBV5-1	TRBJ2-3	TGCGCCAGCAGCTTGGGGGCAAGCACAGATACGCAGTATTTT	CASSLGASTDTQYF
TRBD1	TRBV11-2	TRBJ1-2	TGTGCCAGCAGCCTGGGACAGGGGGCCGTGGGCTACACCTTC	CASSLGQGAVGYTF
NA	TRBV14	TRBJ1-2	TGTGCCAGCAGCCTCTATGCGGACACCTTAGGCCCCTCTGGCTACACCTTC	CASSLYADTLGPSGYTF
TRBD1	TRBV5-1	TRBJ1-6	TGCGCCAGCAGCTTGGGTTCAGGGGGACAATCACCCCTCCACTTT	CASSLGSGGQSPLHF
TRBD1	TRBV5-1	TRBJ1-1	TGCGCCAGCAGCCCCCAAACAGGGGCTGGGACTGAAGCTTTCTTT	CASSPQTGAGTEAFF
NA	TRBV2	TRBJ2-3	TGTGCCAGCAGGGGGGCCCACACAGATACGCAGTATTTT	CASRGAHTDTQYF
NA	TRBV11-2	TRBJ1-1	TGTGCCAGCAGCTTTGAGGGGGACCTTAACACTGAAGCTTTCTTT	CASSFEGDLNTEAFF
NA	TRBV5-6	TRBJ1-6	TGTGCCAGCAGCTTCCGGGAGAGCTCCTATAATTCACCCCTCCACTTT	CASSFRESSYNSPLHF
TRBD2	TRBV3-1/TRBV3-2	TRBJ2-3	TGTGCCAGCAGCTCCCCCTTGGGGGGGGGCACAGATACGCAGTATTTT	CASSSPLGGGTDTQYF
NA	TRBV7-9	TRBJ1-1	TGTGCCAGCAGCCCTAGATCAGGGGAGGGCACTGAAGCTTTCTTT	CASSPRSGEGTEAFF
NA	TRBV7-9	TRBJ1-2	TGTGCCAGCGAGAAAAATGAGGGAATCGATGGCTACACCTTC	CASEKNEGIDGYTF
NA	TRBV19	TRBJ1-5	TGTGCCAGTAGTAGGCTTCTCCCTAGCAATCAGCCCCAGCATTTT	CASSRLLPSNQPQHF
NA	TRBV29-1	TRBJ1-3	TGCAGCGTTGGGGAGTCAGTAGGAAACACCATATATTTT	CSVGESVGNTIYF
TRBD1	TRBV5-4	TRBJ2-3	TGTGCCAGCAACCTCAGGGGGTTGCGGGCAGATACGCAGTATTTT	CASNLRGLRADTQYF
TRBD1	TRBV27	TRBJ1-1	TGTGCCAGCAGTTCCCGGGACAGGGAACCACCTGAAGCTTTCTTT	CASSSRDREPPEAFF
NA	TRBV30	TRBJ1-5	NA	CAWSFFGHEAQHF
NA	TRBV4-2	TRBJ1-1	TGTGCCAGCAGCCAAGCGGAAGGTGGAGGGAACACTGAAGCTTTCTTT	CASSQAEGGGNTEAFF
TRBD2	TRBV12-5	TRBJ2-3	TGTGCCAGTGGGGAGGGGCGGGGTAGCACAGATACGCAGTATTTT	CASGEGRGSTDTQYF
TRBD2	TRBV29-1	TRBJ2-2	TGCAGCCCACGGGGGGGGGCAGCCGGGGAGCTGTTTTTT	CSPRGGAAGELFF
TRBD1	TRBV5-8	TRBJ1-5	TGTGCCAGCAGCTCGGTAGGGACAGGGAATCAGCCCCAGCATTTT	CASSSVGTGNQPQHF
TRBD2	TRBV27	TRBJ2-6	TGTGCCAGCAGTATACGCTCACCGGGCGATAGCGGGGTTACCTCTGGGGCCAACGTCCTGACTTTC	CASSIRSPGDSGVTSGANVLTF
NA	TRBV4-2	TRBJ1-2	TGTGCCAGCAGCCAAGAAGGGGTTAACTATGGCTACACCTTC	CASSQEGVNYGYTF
NA	TRBV15	TRBJ2-7	TGTGCCACCAGCAGAGCGGGGGACCAGGGCTCCTACGAGCAGTACTTC	CATSRAGDQGSYEQYF